One and the same sample provided the 7 T cell receptor beta chains below, sequenced in a study of cytomegalovirus exposure and HLA in healthy donors. The PCR contained 60 Vbeta and 13 Jbeta primers. The data were produced by immunoSEQ multiplex PCR, yet TCRdb's version contains in-frame clones alone and is incomplete. The data show under 200,000 clones, around nine tenths seen once. Specimen: PBMCs. The receptors here all came from a woman aged 25-40 years in good health and CMV-seronegative.

The chain joins TRBV5-6 to TRBJ2-1; D might be TRBD2 (6 bases). Trimming cost V 0 bases and J 10 bases, with 8 bases left between them. CDR1 and CDR2 (germline): SGHDT, YYEEEE. This CDR3 region has 12 residues. CDR3 protein: CASSLARGEQFF. CDR3 in DNA: TGTGCCAGCAGCTTGGCCCGGGGGGAGCAGTTCTTC.

The gene calls are TRBV5-4 and TRBJ1-1; no clear D gene. Per germline, CDR1 SGHNT and CDR2 YYREEE (reference sequence). V lost 0 bases, J lost 5 bases, and 14 bases lay in between. This CDR3 contains 15 residues. The CDR3 DNA sequence: TGTGCCAGCAGCTTGGGCCAGGCGGGTCAAACTGAAGCTTTCTTT. It is translated as CASSLGQAGQTEAFF.

This chain joins TRBV2 and TRBJ2-7, with TRBD2 matching over 9 bases. The CDR3 runs 14 residues. The J segment lost 5 bases and the V segment lost 4 bases, leaving 6 bases of the junction unmatched. Germline assignment: CDR1 SNHLY and CDR2 FYNNEI. Here the CDR3 DNA reads TGTGCCAGCAGTGGGCTAGCGGGATTCAACGAGCAGTACTTC. It codes for CASSGLAGFNEQYF.

The chain has TRBV2 and TRBJ2-7, with D possibly TRBD1 on 6 matching bases. V was trimmed by 8 bases and J by 4 bases, leaving 18 bases between them. The CDR3 runs 14 residues. Germline values: CDR1 SNHLY, CDR2 FYNNEI. This CDR3 is CASGALRGSYEQYF. The CDR3 DNA reads TGTGCCAGCGGGGCTCTTAGGGGGTCATACGAGCAGTACTTC.

The chain uses TRBV7-3 and TRBJ1-1, with 7 positions matching TRBD1. This CDR3 is built from 14 residues. Germline loops: CDR1 SGHTA, CDR2 FQGTGA. J lost 5 bases, V lost 1 base, and 4 bases had no gene match. CDR3 protein: CASSLSPGGTEAFF. The CDR3 DNA reads as TGTGCCAGCAGCTTAAGTCCAGGGGGGACTGAAGCTTTCTTT. Combining the CDR3 with reference TRBV7-3 and TRBJ1-1 gives the whole variable domain GAGVSQTPSNKVTEKGKYVELRCDPISGHTALYWYRQSLGQGPEFLIYFQGTGAADDSGLPNDRFFAVRPEGSVSTLKIQRTERGDSAVYLCASSLSPGGTEAFFGQGTRLTVV.

The chain is built from TRBV19 and TRBJ2-5; a possible D gene is TRBD1 (7 bases). The CDR3 runs 14 residues. V was trimmed by 4 bases and J by 4 bases, leaving 13 bases between them. In germline, CDR1 is LNHDA, CDR2 SQIVND (reference sequence). This CDR3 is CASSTLQGGETQYF. The DNA for the CDR3 is TGTGCCAGTAGTACCCTCCAGGGGGGAGAGACCCAGTACTTC.

This chain connects TRBV5-1 to TRBJ2-1; TRBD2 agrees at 8 bases. The CDR3 is 16 residues long. With 4 bases clipped from V and 7 bases from J, the junction kept 13 bases outside the gene matches. The germline CDR1 and CDR2 sequences are SGHRS and YFSETQ. CDR3: CASSPLLADARNEQFF. CDR3 nucleotides: TGCGCCAGCAGCCCGTTACTAGCGGATGCGAGAAATGAGCAGTTCTTC.